This record looks at one T cell receptor (beta chain) sequence and its context. Germline CDR1 is SNHLY and CDR2 is FYNNEI. V trimming: 6 bases; J trimming: 5 bases; junction bases outside the gene matches: 6. The length of the CDR3 is 14 residues. Participants spanned ages about 18 to 90 years and resided in over 20 US areas. Two consecutive negative NP/OP PCR tests, clearance, or resolved symptoms defined Cohort 3 recovery. The sample comes from a study of blood T cell repertoires in COVID-19. In the original analysis: From reference gene primer amplification, estimates of nucleated cell counts were derived. TCRdb's copy holds only in-frame clones and misses some; the assay was immunoSEQ multiplex PCR. V and J calls plus clone size are reproduced from that table; the DNA served to infer D and trimming. The sample lists approximately 390,000 clones; around nine tenths were seen once.

This clonotype was sampled from a woman aged 45-65 years who had recovered from COVID-19. Specimen: PBMCs or T cells enriched from blood (not recorded which). The chain has TRBV2 and TRBJ1-4, with TRBD1 identical over 7 bases. The CDR3 region is CASRKGQLNEKLFF. For the CDR3, the DNA is TGTGCCAGCAGGAAGGGACAGTTAAATGAAAAACTGTTTTTT.